The 11 T cell receptor beta chains in this list originate from one sample, sequenced in a study of OX40 agonist ivuxolimab in advanced cancers. Clones were sequenced by immunoSEQ multiplex PCR, and TCRdb holds only the in-frame ones, with some missing. The sample yields approximately 82,000 clones, 86% seen once. Here the sequenced sample was CD4+ or CD8+ T cells sorted from blood, taken in a trial of the OX40 agonist ivuxolimab. The receptors originated from an adult with an advanced solid tumor such as melanoma, head and neck, liver or kidney cancer.

The rearrangement joins TRBV5-5 to TRBJ1-5; 9 nucleotides line up with TRBD1. There are 15 residues in the CDR3. Germline V gene sequence: CDR1 SGHKS, CDR2 YYEKEE (reference sequence). V lost 0 bases to trimming and J lost 4 bases; unmatched junction nucleotides: 2. The CDR3 DNA reads TGTGCCAGCAGCTTGGGACAGGGGGTGAATCAGCCCCAGCATTTT. Translating gives CASSLGQGVNQPQHF.

The CDR3 coding sequence is TGTGCCAGCAGCTTAGACGGGGCTGCCTCCTACGAGCAGTACTTC. This encodes CASSLDGAASYEQYF. The chain is built from TRBV7-6 and TRBJ2-7; D possibly uses TRBD1 or TRBD2 (5 bases each). Germline values: CDR1 SGHVS, CDR2 FNYEAQ. CDR3 length equals 15 residues. V lost 1 base and J 0 bases, leaving 10 bases between the germline ends. The variable domain in full, with the rest retrieved from reference TRBV7-6 and TRBJ2-7, is GAGVSQSPRYKVTKRGQDVALRCDPISGHVSLYWYRQALGQGPEFLTYFNYEAQQDKSGLPNDRFSAERPEGSISTLTIQRTEQRDSAMYRCASSLDGAASYEQYFGPGTRLTVT.

This chain links TRBV5-4 with TRBJ2-5; 14 bases align to TRBD2. CDR1 is SGHNT, CDR2 YYREEE, per germline (reference sequence). The V segment lost 4 bases and the J segment 5 bases; nucleotides outside the gene matches: 7. This CDR3 is 16 amino acids long. The DNA of the CDR3 is TGTGCCAGCAGCCAAAGACTAGCGGGAGGGCCGGAGACCCAGTACTTC. It encodes CASSQRLAGGPETQYF.

The V gene is TRBV6-1, the J gene TRBJ1-2; D is perhaps TRBD1 (6 bases). Germline-derived CDR1 and CDR2 are MNHNS and SASEGT. The CDR3 totals 14 residues. Trimming removed 4 bases at V and 8 bases at J, with 17 bases between. CDR3 bases: TGTGCCAGCAGTGCCACAGGGATCCGAAGAGGCTACACCTTC. This sequence encodes CASSATGIRRGYTF.

The rearrangement uses TRBV4-1 and TRBJ2-3; tentative D call: TRBD1 (5 bases). This CDR3 has 17 amino acids. Trimming cost V 0 bases and J 1 base, with 14 bases left between them. Germline values: CDR1 MGHRA, CDR2 YSYEKL. The CDR3 sequence is CASSQDPAGLGTDTQYF. The CDR3 DNA reads as TGCGCCAGCAGCCAAGACCCAGCAGGGCTCGGCACAGATACGCAGTATTTT.

This chain uses TRBV6-1 with TRBJ2-7; TRBD2 agrees at 11 bases. The germline CDR1 and CDR2 sequences are MNHNS and SASEGT. The CDR3 consists of 14 residues. V was pared by 8 bases and J by 3 bases, with 6 bases of the junction left unmatched. The CDR3 DNA sequence: TGTGCCAGCGTTCGGACTAGCGGGTACTACGAGCAGTACTTC. Its translation: CASVRTSGYYEQYF.

This chain joins TRBV20-1 and TRBJ2-1; D is unresolved. CDR3 length: 11 residues. V lost 1 base to trimming and J lost 7 bases, with 5 bases between them. Germline CDR1 is DFQATT and CDR2 is SNEGSKA (reference sequence). CDR3 coding DNA: TGCAGTGCTAGAGCAAGGAATGAGCAGTTCTTC. It specifies CSARARNEQFF.

This chain connects TRBV14 to TRBJ2-6; 11 nucleotides agree with TRBD2. The junction had 4 bases not matched to a gene; V was cut back by 0 bases and J by 0 bases. The CDR3 runs 19 residues. CDR1 SGHDN and CDR2 FVKESK come from the germline V gene. CDR3 sequence reads: CASSQEWTSGFSGANVLTF. The CDR3 DNA is TGTGCCAGCAGCCAAGAATGGACTAGCGGGTTCTCTGGGGCCAACGTCCTGACTTTC.

This clone was seen only once. This chain links TRBV5-6 with TRBJ1-2; 8 bases are a match to TRBD1. CDR1 SGHDT and CDR2 YYEEEE come from the germline V gene. Trimming took 5 bases from V and 9 from J; bases not matched to a gene: 15. The CDR3 contains 15 residues. The CDR3 spells CASRPDRVRLGSYTF. DNA for the CDR3: TGTGCCAGCAGACCGGACAGGGTGCGCCTCGGAAGCTACACCTTC.

This chain's CDR3 is CASRGAGGSHTQYF. The CDR3 DNA reads as TGTGCCAGCAGAGGGGCAGGGGGCTCTCATACGCAGTATTTT. The chain employs TRBV6-1 and TRBJ2-3; 8 bases line up with TRBD1. There are 14 residues in the CDR3. The germline CDR1 and CDR2 sequences are MNHNS and SASEGT. V was clipped by 6 bases and J by 7 bases; unmatched bases: 9.

The CDR3 DNA follows: TGTGCCAGCACACTAGCGGGAGAAGAGACCCAGTACTTC. Translated, it gives CASTLAGEETQYF. The chain uses TRBV18 and TRBJ2-5; 11 bases align to TRBD2. The CDR3 loop spans 13 amino acids. The J segment lost 3 bases and the V segment lost 8 bases, leaving 2 bases of the junction unmatched. Germline V lookup: CDR1 KGHSH, CDR2 LQKENI.